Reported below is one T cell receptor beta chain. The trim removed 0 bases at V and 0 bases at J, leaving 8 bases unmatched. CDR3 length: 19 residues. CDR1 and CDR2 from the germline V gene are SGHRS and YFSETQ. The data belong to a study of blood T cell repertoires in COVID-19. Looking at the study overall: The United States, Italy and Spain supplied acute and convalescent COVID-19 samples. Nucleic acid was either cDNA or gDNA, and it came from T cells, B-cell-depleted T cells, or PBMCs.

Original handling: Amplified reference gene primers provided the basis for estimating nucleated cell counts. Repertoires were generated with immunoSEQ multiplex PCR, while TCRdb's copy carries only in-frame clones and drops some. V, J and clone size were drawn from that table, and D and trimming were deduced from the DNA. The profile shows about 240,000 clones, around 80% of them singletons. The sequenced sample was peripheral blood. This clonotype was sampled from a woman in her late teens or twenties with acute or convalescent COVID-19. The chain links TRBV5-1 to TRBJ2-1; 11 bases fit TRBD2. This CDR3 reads CASSLEASGRYDSYNEQFF. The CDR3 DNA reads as TGCGCCAGCAGCTTGGAGGCTAGCGGGAGGTATGACTCCTACAATGAGCAGTTCTTC.